Following are 5 T cell receptor beta chains from one sample sequenced in a study of T cells in women clearing cervical HPV infection. Libraries were prepared by immunoSEQ multiplex PCR; TCRdb keeps only in-frame clonotypes and omits some of them. The sample is made up of some 39,000 clones, and the top ten hold 5.8% of it. Sequences were obtained from blood buffy coat. The receptors were gathered from a woman between 18 and 69 years old with a cervical HPV16 infection that either progressed to CIN3+ or cleared (not recorded which).

To note about this clone: The sequenced fragment ends 3 residues before the CDR3 boundary, so the rest is inferred from the germline J gene. The chain recombines TRBV20-1 with TRBJ2-3, with D possibly being TRBD1 (6 bases). Germline V lookup: CDR1 DFQATT, CDR2 SNEGSKA (reference sequence). This CDR3 is built from 14 residues. The CDR3 DNA, read in part, is TGCAGTGCTAGAGCGGACAGCACTCAAGAGACG. Translation: CSARADSTQET. The full CDR3 protein is CSARADSTQETQYF.

With regard to this clone: With the read ending 3 residues before the CDR3 end, the germline J gene is used to fill in that end. The genes are TRBV5-1 and TRBJ2-7; 9 bases match TRBD1. Germline values: CDR1 SGHRS, CDR2 YFSETQ. The length of the CDR3 is 15 residues. V shed 4 bases, J shed 3 bases, and the junction held 8 bases outside the gene matches. CDR3 DNA, as far as it was read: TGCGCCAGCAGCGCACCGGGACAGGGATACTACGAG. As protein: CASSAPGQGYYE. Given in full, the CDR3 is CASSAPGQGYYEQYF.

This CDR3 is CASSFNHNSQETQYF. CDR3 DNA, as far as it was read: TGTGCCAGCAGTTTTAATCACAATAGCCAGGAGACC. The chain joins TRBV12-3 or TRBV12-4 to TRBJ2-5; D is unclear. The read ends 3 residues early relative to the CDR3; the germline J gene fills the gap. Between the trimmed V and J ends, which lost 3 bases and 5 bases, there was a span of 16 bases. CDR3 size: 15 residues.

As concerns this clone: The CDR3 extends 3 residues past the end of the read, so its final part is completed from the germline J gene. The rearrangement links TRBV7-2 to TRBJ1-2; no reliable D call. Germline V gene data show CDR1 as SGHTA and CDR2 as FQGNSA. The CDR3 runs 13 residues. This CDR3 reads CATASGYTDTYTF. CDR3 bases read: TGTGCCACCGCTAGCGGATACACAGATACC.

In regard to this clone: Read coverage stops 3 residues before the CDR3 terminus; the germline J gene supplies the remainder. This sequence joins TRBV6-1 and TRBJ1-1, with 7 nucleotides matching TRBD1. J gave up 2 bases and V 3 bases, and 9 bases lay outside the gene matches. CDR1 is MNHNS and CDR2 is SASEGT in the germline V gene. The CDR3 loop spans 16 amino acids. CDR3 residues: CASSDVRQGFNTEAFF. Partial CDR3 DNA: TGTGCCAGCAGTGATGTCCGACAGGGTTTCAACACTGAA.